The clone carrying this T cell receptor (beta chain) occurred many times. Its antigen is not identified. V shed 7 bases and J shed 8 bases, with 15 bases lying between them. The CDR3 covers 13 residues. The data were obtained in a study of T cells in Graves' hyperthyroidism and ophthalmopathy. Background on the study: Peripheral blood was obtained at initial diagnosis, preceding any treatment. Points from the study as a whole: Classification by a 13 V-J model distinguished ophthalmopathy from stable hyperthyroidism. Also found in blood were most expanded thyroid clonotypes above 0.001.

Amplified TCR beta CDR3 regions came from RNA transcripts. The HTBI primer set was used in a first-round RT-PCR of the TCR CDR3. TCRdb reprocessed the multiplex PCR reads with MiXCR, giving one entry per CDR3 protein. Counted here are about 300,000 distinct CDR3 sequences, roughly 15% occurring once; the ten biggest clones make up approximately 35%. The sequenced sample was blood. The receptor was isolated from a man younger than 40 with Graves' hyperthyroidism. This sequence joins TRBV12-3 or TRBV12-4 and TRBJ2-1, with a tentative D call TRBD2 (5 bases). CDR3 DNA: TGTGCCAGCACTCTCCAACTAGAGGATGAGCAGTTCTTC. Protein: CASTLQLEDEQFF.